This TCR beta chain was observed in a study of T cell clones after liver transplantation. Clones were sequenced by immunoSEQ multiplex PCR, and TCRdb holds only the in-frame ones, with some missing. Among about 80,000 clones listed, nearly 85% were seen once. Study-level points and caveats: Low donor cell numbers restricted donor-reactive repertoire measurement in two subjects.

The CDR3 contains 15 residues. The V gene lost 2 bases and the J gene lost 4 bases, with 12 bases spanning the gap. The germline V gene has CDR1 SGHAT and CDR2 FQNNGV. Of note for this clone: Its specificity is not known.

The clonotype comes from a human patient who received a liver transplant. Some T cells may be provided by the graft donor. This chain links TRBV11-2 with TRBJ1-3, with D unresolved. The sample here was CD4+ T cells from blood, taken around 45 months after liver transplant. The CDR3 region is CASSLKRSWGNTIYF. In DNA, the CDR3 is TGTGCCAGCAGCTTAAAGAGGTCATGGGGAAACACCATATATTTT. Using reference TRBV11-2 and TRBJ1-3 for the parts outside the CDR3, the full variable domain is EAGVAQSPRYKIIEKRQSVAFWCNPISGHATLYWYQQILGQGPKLLIQFQNNGVVDDSQLPKDRFSAERLKGVDSTLKIQPAKLEDSAVYLCASSLKRSWGNTIYFGEGSWLTVV.